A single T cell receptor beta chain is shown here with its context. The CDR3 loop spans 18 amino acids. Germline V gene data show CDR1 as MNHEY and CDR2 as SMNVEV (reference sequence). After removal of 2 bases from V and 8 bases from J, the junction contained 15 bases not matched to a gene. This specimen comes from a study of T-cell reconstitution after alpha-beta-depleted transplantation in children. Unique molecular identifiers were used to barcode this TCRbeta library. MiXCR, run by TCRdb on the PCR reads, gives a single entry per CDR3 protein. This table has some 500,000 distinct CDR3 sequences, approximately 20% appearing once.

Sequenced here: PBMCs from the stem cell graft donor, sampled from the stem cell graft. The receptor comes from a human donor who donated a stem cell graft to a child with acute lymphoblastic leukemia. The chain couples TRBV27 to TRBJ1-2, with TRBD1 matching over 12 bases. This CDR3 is CASSLGTGGAAALGGYTF. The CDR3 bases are TGTGCCAGCAGTTTAGGGACAGGGGGCGCGGCTGCTTTGGGAGGCTACACCTTC.